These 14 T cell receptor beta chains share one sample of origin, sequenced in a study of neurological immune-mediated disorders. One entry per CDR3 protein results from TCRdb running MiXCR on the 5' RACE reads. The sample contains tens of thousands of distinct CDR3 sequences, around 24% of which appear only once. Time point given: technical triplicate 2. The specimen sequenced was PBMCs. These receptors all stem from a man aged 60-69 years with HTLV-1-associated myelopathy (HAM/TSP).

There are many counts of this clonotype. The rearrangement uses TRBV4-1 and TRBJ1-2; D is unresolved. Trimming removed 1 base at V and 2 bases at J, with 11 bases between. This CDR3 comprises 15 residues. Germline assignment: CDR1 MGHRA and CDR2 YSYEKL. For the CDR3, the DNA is TGCGCCAGCAGCCAAGGGACGGATCAAAACTATGGCTACACCTTC. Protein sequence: CASSQGTDQNYGYTF.

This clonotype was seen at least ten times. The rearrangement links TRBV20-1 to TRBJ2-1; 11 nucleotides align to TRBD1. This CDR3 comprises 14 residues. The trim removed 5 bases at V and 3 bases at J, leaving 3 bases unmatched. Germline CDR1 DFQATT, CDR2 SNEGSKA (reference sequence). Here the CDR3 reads CSAGDRGVYNEQFF. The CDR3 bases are TGCAGTGCTGGGGACAGGGGGGTCTACAATGAGCAGTTCTTC.

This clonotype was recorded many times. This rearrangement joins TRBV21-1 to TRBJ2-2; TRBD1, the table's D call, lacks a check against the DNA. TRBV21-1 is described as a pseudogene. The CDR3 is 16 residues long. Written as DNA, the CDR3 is TGTGCCAGCAGCACGGGGGGACAGGGGAACACCGGGGAGCTGTTTTTT. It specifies CASSTGGQGNTGELFF.

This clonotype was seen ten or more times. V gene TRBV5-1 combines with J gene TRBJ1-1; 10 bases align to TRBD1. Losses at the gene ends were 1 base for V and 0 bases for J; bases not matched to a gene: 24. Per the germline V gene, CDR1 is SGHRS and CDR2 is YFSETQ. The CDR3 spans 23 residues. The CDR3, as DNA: TGCGCCAGCAGCTTGATCCCTCTGGGACAGGGGACCGGGAATATCTTCTTGAACACTGAAGCTTTCTTT. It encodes CASSLIPLGQGTGNIFLNTEAFF.

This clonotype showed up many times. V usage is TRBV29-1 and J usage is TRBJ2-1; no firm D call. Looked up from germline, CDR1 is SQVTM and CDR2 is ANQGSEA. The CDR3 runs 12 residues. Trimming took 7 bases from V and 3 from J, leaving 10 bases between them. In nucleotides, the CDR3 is TGCAGCGCCGACGCAGGCTACAATGAGCAGTTCTTC. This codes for CSADAGYNEQFF.

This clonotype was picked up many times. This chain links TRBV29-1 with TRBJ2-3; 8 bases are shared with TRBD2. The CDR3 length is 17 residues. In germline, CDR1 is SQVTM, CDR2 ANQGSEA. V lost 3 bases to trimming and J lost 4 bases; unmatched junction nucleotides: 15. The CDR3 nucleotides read TGCAGCGTTGACCAAAGGCTAGCGGGCGCTGGTTCAGATACGCAGTATTTT. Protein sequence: CSVDQRLAGAGSDTQYF.

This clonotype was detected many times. CDR3: CSAKTGQGSGYTF. CDR3 DNA: TGCAGTGCGAAGACGGGGCAGGGGTCTGGCTACACCTTC. V and J are TRBV20-1 and TRBJ1-2, with a weak D call TRBD1 (6 bases). The germline V and J ends were trimmed by 6 bases and 7 bases, with 18 bases remaining between them. The CDR3 sequence is 13 residues long. Germline V gives CDR1 DFQATT, CDR2 SNEGSKA (reference sequence).

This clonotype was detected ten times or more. CDR3 in DNA: TGTGCCAGCTCACCGGCCTCTCGTAACACTGAAGCTTTCTTT. Residues: CASSPASRNTEAFF. The rearrangement links TRBV18 to TRBJ1-1; no clear D. The CDR3 covers 14 residues. V lost 3 bases to trimming and J lost 2 bases, with 10 bases between them. Per the germline V gene, CDR1 is KGHSH and CDR2 is LQKENI.

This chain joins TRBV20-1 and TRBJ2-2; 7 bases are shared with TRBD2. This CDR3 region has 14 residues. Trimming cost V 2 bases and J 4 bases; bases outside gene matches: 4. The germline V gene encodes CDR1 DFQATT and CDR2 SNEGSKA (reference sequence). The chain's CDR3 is CSARLTSATGELFF. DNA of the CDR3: TGCAGTGCTAGACTTACTAGCGCCACCGGGGAGCTGTTTTTT.

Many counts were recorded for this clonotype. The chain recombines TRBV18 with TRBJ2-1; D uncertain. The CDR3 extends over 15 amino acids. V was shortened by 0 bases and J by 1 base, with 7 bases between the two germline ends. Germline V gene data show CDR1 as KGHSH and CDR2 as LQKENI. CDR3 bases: TGTGCCAGCTCACCACCAGGGTCTTCCTACAATGAGCAGTTCTTC. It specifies CASSPPGSSYNEQFF. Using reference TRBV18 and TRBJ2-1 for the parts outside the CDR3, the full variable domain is NAGVMQNPRHLVRRRGQEARLRCSPMKGHSHVYWYRQLPEEGLKFMVYLQKENIIDESGMPKERFSAEFPKEGPSILRIQQVVRGDSAAYFCASSPPGSSYNEQFFGPGTRLTVL.

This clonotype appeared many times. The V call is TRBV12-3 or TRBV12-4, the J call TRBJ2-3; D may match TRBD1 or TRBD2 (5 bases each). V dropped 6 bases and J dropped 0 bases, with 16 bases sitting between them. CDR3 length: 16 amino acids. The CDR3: CASRRGVHPSTDTQYF. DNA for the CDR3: TGTGCCAGCAGACGAGGGGTCCATCCTAGCACAGATACGCAGTATTTT.

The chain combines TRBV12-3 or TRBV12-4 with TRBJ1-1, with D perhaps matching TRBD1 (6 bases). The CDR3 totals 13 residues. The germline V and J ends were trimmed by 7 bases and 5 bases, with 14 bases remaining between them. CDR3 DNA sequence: TGTGCCAGCACCTTCCACAGGGTAACTGAAGCTTTCTTT. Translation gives CASTFHRVTEAFF.

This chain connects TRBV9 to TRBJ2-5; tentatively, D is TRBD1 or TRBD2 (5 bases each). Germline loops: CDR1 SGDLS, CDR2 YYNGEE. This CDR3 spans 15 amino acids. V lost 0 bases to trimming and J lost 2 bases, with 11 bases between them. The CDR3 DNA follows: TGTGCCAGCAGCGTAGCTGGGACGGGACAAGAGACCCAGTACTTC. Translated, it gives CASSVAGTGQETQYF.

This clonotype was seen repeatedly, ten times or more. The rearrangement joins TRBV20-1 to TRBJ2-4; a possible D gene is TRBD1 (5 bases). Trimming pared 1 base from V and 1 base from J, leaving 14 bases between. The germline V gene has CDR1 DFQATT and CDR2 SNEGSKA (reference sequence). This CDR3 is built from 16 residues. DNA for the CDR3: TGCAGTGCTAGAGCCACAGGTCCTGAGGCCAAAAACATTCAGTACTTC. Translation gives CSARATGPEAKNIQYF.